This TCR beta chain was sequenced during a study of blood T cell repertoires in COVID-19. Looking at the study overall: The United States, Italy and Spain supplied acute and convalescent COVID-19 samples. T cells, B-cell-depleted T cells, or PBMCs supplied cDNA or gDNA.

In the authors' workflow: For nucleated cells, counts were estimated from reference gene primer amplification. Generated by immunoSEQ multiplex PCR, the TCRdb table keeps only in-frame clones and is missing some. V, J and clone size derive from that table, while D and trimming were established from the DNA sequence. Among approximately 500,000 clones listed, roughly nine tenths were seen once. Germline V gives CDR1 LGHDT, CDR2 YNNKEL (reference sequence). The CDR3 is 15 residues long. Between the trimmed V and J ends, which lost 0 bases and 10 bases, there was a span of 16 bases. This receptor was identified in a woman in her 50s with COVID-19, enrolled during active disease. Sequencing input: peripheral blood. The chain recombines TRBV3-1 (or the pseudogene TRBV3-2) with TRBJ2-1; D gene unclear. CDR3 nucleotide sequence: TGTGCCAGCAGCCAAGATTGGGCTGCCCTTGGCGAGCAGTTCTTC. This sequence encodes CASSQDWAALGEQFF.